One sample yielded the 21 T cell receptor beta chains listed below, sequenced in a study of blood T cell repertoires in COVID-19. Data came from immunoSEQ multiplex PCR; TCRdb stores just in-frame clones and leaves some out. The sample contains 70,000 to 80,000 clones, roughly 90% of which appear only once. The sequenced sample consisted of peripheral blood. The receptors come from an older woman with active COVID-19.

V usage is TRBV4-2 and J usage is TRBJ2-1, with D maybe TRBD1 (6 bases). V was pared by 3 bases and J by 6 bases, with 12 bases between. The germline V gene has CDR1 LGHNA and CDR2 YNFKEQ. CDR3 size: 14 residues. For the CDR3, the DNA is TGTGCCAGCAGCCAGTCTAGAGGGGGCAATGAGCAGTTCTTC. It encodes CASSQSRGGNEQFF.

V is TRBV2 and J is TRBJ1-1; a weak D match, TRBD1 (6 bases). Germline V gene data show CDR1 as SNHLY and CDR2 as FYNNEI. CDR3 length equals 14 residues. Trimming took 3 bases from V and 6 from J, leaving 14 bases between them. The CDR3 is CASSDGGARAEAFF. For the CDR3, the DNA is TGTGCCAGCAGTGATGGGGGGGCGAGGGCTGAAGCTTTCTTT.

This clone was counted once. The J gene is TRBJ1-1, the V gene TRBV27; weak D call: TRBD1 (6 bases). V was clipped by 6 bases and J by 1 base, with 12 bases between them. The CDR3 loop spans 14 amino acids. Germline assignment: CDR1 MNHEY and CDR2 SMNVEV (reference sequence). The CDR3, as DNA: TGTGCCAGCAGGCTGGACAGTGCGAACACTGAAGCTTTCTTT. Protein product: CASRLDSANTEAFF.

The rearrangement links TRBV30 to TRBJ2-3, with 9 positions matching TRBD2. This CDR3 spans 15 amino acids. Per the germline V gene, CDR1 is GTSNPN and CDR2 is SVGIG (reference sequence). V trimming: 2 bases; J trimming: 2 bases; junction bases outside the gene matches: 5. CDR3 DNA sequence: TGTGCCTGGAGTCGTGCGGGAGGGATCACAGATACGCAGTATTTT. Protein sequence: CAWSRAGGITDTQYF. Filled out from reference TRBV30 and TRBJ2-3, the complete variable domain reads SQTIHQWPATLVQPVGSPLSLECTVEGTSNPNLYWYRQAAGRGLQLLFYSVGIGQISSEVPQNLSASRPQDRQFILSSKKLLLSDSGFYLCAWSRAGGITDTQYFGPGTRLTVL.

This rearrangement joins TRBV3-1 (or the pseudogene TRBV3-2) to TRBJ1-2; D is perhaps TRBD1 (6 bases). Trimming stripped 2 bases from V and 3 bases from J, with 10 bases between. Germline CDR1 reads LGHDT; CDR2 reads YNNKEL (reference sequence). The CDR3 runs 14 residues. CDR3 nucleotide sequence: TGTGCCAGCAGCCAACGCTGGACAGACTATGGCTACACCTTC. Amino acid sequence: CASSQRWTDYGYTF.

The chain's CDR3 is CACFQRGNTGELFF. CDR3 DNA sequence: TGTGCCTGCTTCCAAAGAGGGAACACCGGGGAGCTGTTTTTT. The chain couples TRBV30 to TRBJ2-2, with D uncertain. The germline V and J ends were trimmed by 6 bases and 1 base, with 12 bases remaining between them. The CDR3 is made up of 14 amino acids. Germline CDR1 and CDR2: GTSNPN and SVGIG (reference sequence).

V usage is TRBV3-1 (or the pseudogene TRBV3-2) and J usage is TRBJ2-3; D is uncertain. Deletions cut 1 base from V and 5 bases from J, with 4 bases between. CDR1 is LGHDT, CDR2 YNNKEL, per germline (reference sequence). The CDR3 spans 12 residues. CDR3 loop: CASSQVGDTQYF. The CDR3 nucleotides are TGTGCCAGCAGCCAAGTCGGAGATACGCAGTATTTT.

The gene calls are TRBV7-8 and TRBJ2-2, with D unresolved. Between the trimmed V and J ends, which lost 5 bases and 5 bases, there was a span of 9 bases. Germline V gives CDR1 SGHVS, CDR2 FQNEAQ. The CDR3 consists of 13 residues. Here the CDR3 reads CASSVYSTGELFF. The CDR3 region has the DNA TGTGCCAGCAGCGTCTACTCGACCGGGGAGCTGTTTTTT.

V is TRBV27 and J is TRBJ1-6; maybe TRBD1 (5 bases). The CDR3 runs 15 residues. The germline gives CDR1 MNHEY, CDR2 SMNVEV (reference sequence). Trimming cost V 8 bases and J 0 bases, with 11 bases left between them. This CDR3 is CASGRQSSYNSPLHF. CDR3 nucleotides: TGTGCCAGCGGAAGACAGAGCTCCTATAATTCACCCCTCCACTTT.

This rearrangement joins TRBV5-1 to TRBJ2-3, with TRBD2 matching 8 bases. Germline CDR1 SGHRS, CDR2 YFSETQ. CDR3 size: 16 residues. The trim removed 0 bases at V and 0 bases at J, leaving 3 bases unmatched. CDR3 coding DNA: TGCGCCAGCAGCTTGGAGGCTAGCGGGAGCACAGATACGCAGTATTTT. It is translated as CASSLEASGSTDTQYF.

V and J are TRBV6-1 and TRBJ2-7; D call uncertain. This CDR3 spans 11 amino acids. The germline V gene has CDR1 MNHNS and CDR2 SASEGT. Trimming cost V 0 bases and J 5 bases, with 2 bases left between them. The CDR3 sequence: CASSEANEQYF. CDR3 coding DNA: TGTGCCAGCAGTGAAGCTAACGAGCAGTACTTC.

This clone showed up just once. This chain links TRBV2 with TRBJ1-5; TRBD1 is a possible D gene (6 bases). Trimming stripped 3 bases from V and 6 bases from J, with 12 bases between. Germline V CDR1 and CDR2: SNHLY, FYNNEI. This CDR3 is 14 amino acids long. The CDR3, as DNA: TGTGCCAGCAGTGATTCGGGGGGCGGTCAGCCCCAGCATTTT. It codes for CASSDSGGGQPQHF.

The chain is built from TRBV6-5 and TRBJ2-7, with D perhaps matching TRBD1 (6 bases). CDR1 MNHEY and CDR2 SVGAGI come from the germline V gene. Trimming removed 6 bases from V and 2 bases from J, with 17 bases in between. This CDR3 comprises 15 residues. The CDR3 nucleotides are TGTGCCAGCAGGGGATCCCGACAGGTACCCTACGAGCAGTACTTC. This encodes CASRGSRQVPYEQYF.

This clone occurred once. This rearrangement joins TRBV4-1 to TRBJ1-2; D remains ambiguous. The CDR3 has 13 amino acids. CDR1 and CDR2 from the germline V gene are MGHRA and YSYEKL. V was pared by 1 base and J by 5 bases, with 8 bases between. CDR3 bases: TGCGCCAGCAGCCAAGCCCCCCTTTATGGCTACACCTTC. Amino acids: CASSQAPLYGYTF.

The gene calls are TRBV5-1 and TRBJ2-2; a possible D gene is TRBD2 (6 bases). The CDR3 loop spans 14 amino acids. Per the germline V gene, CDR1 is SGHRS and CDR2 is YFSETQ. The V end lost 3 bases, the J end lost 4 bases, and 10 bases lay between the germline ends. The CDR3 region is CASSWEVGTGELFF. For the CDR3, the DNA is TGCGCCAGCAGCTGGGAGGTCGGCACCGGGGAGCTGTTTTTT.

The chain uses TRBV28 and TRBJ1-1, with D hard to call. The CDR3 covers 13 residues. Trimming left V 6 bases short and J 7 bases short, with 15 bases between. Germline V CDR1 and CDR2: MDHEN, SYDVKM. The CDR3 DNA reads as TGTGCCAGCAGCTATCCTACGGGGATTGAAGCTTTCTTT. Encoded protein: CASSYPTGIEAFF.

The J gene is TRBJ2-2, the V gene TRBV24-1, with TRBD1 matching over 11 bases. The CDR3 length is 17 residues. The V and J ends lost 3 bases and 0 bases, in that order; junction bases with no gene match: 2. Germline CDR1 is KGHDR and CDR2 is SFDVKD. The chain's CDR3 is CATSDGQGAPNTGELFF. The CDR3 bases are TGTGCCACCAGTGATGGACAGGGGGCTCCGAACACCGGGGAGCTGTTTTTT.

The chain carries TRBV28 and TRBJ2-7; 7 bases are shared with TRBD2. Germline V lookup: CDR1 MDHEN, CDR2 SYDVKM. Trimming took 8 bases from V and 3 from J; bases not matched to a gene: 7. This CDR3 has 13 amino acids. The CDR3 loop reads CASCPAGNYEQYF. The CDR3 coding sequence is TGTGCCAGCTGTCCAGCGGGGAACTACGAGCAGTACTTC.

The V call is TRBV28, the J call TRBJ1-1; perhaps TRBD1 as D (5 bases). Germline assignment: CDR1 MDHEN and CDR2 SYDVKM. Trimming stripped 6 bases from V and 3 bases from J, with 17 bases between. This CDR3 region has 15 residues. This CDR3 is CASRSSGAGDTEAFF. As DNA, the CDR3 is TGTGCCAGCAGGTCGTCGGGCGCGGGGGACACTGAAGCTTTCTTT.

This clone was detected only a few times. The rearrangement links TRBV24-1 to TRBJ2-3, with a weak D call TRBD2 (6 bases). Germline values: CDR1 KGHDR, CDR2 SFDVKD. Between the trimmed V and J ends, which lost 1 base and 2 bases, there was a span of 15 bases. This CDR3 contains 17 residues. The CDR3, as DNA: TGTGCCACCAGTGATTTTCACGTAGCGGCGACCACAGATACGCAGTATTTT. Translated, it gives CATSDFHVAATTDTQYF.

The chain links TRBV6-5 to TRBJ1-5; 7 bases match TRBD1. The ends lost 6 bases at V and 6 bases at J; junction bases unmatched: 8. Germline CDR1 MNHEY, CDR2 SVGAGI. The CDR3 has 14 amino acids. The CDR3 loop reads CASSRGTAGQPQHF. CDR3 bases: TGTGCCAGCAGCCGTGGGACAGCTGGTCAGCCCCAGCATTTT.